This TCR beta chain was sequenced during a study of control samples from healthy donors and cancer patients. Using immunoSEQ multiplex PCR, the repertoire was profiled, and TCRdb retains in-frame clones only, with some absent. The sample has some 97,000 clones; roughly nine tenths are singletons. Looked up from germline, CDR1 is LGHNA and CDR2 is YSLEER. This CDR3 has 20 amino acids. The J segment lost 1 base and the V segment lost 0 bases, leaving 10 bases of the junction unmatched. Material: blood. This sequence joins TRBV4-3 and TRBJ2-3; 13 nucleotides agree with TRBD2. The TCR was taken from a woman aged 50 to 60 in good health. The CDR3 sequence: CASSQDKRTSGSPRTDTQYF. CDR3 sequence (DNA): TGCGCCAGCAGCCAAGATAAAAGGACTAGCGGGAGTCCCCGCACAGATACGCAGTATTTT.